Listed here are 20 T cell receptor beta chains from one sample, sequenced in a study of Ad26.COV2.S vaccination and SARS-CoV-2 variants. Method: immunoSEQ multiplex PCR; TCRdb's copy keeps in-frame clones and lacks some. The sample shows 360,000 or so clones, over 75% of them seen only once. Treatment noted: some 20 received Ad26.COV2.S at low or high dose, single or two shots; 5 received placebo; per-sample allocation not given. After the first vaccine or placebo injection, samples were drawn on day 63. Here the sequenced sample was peripheral blood, taken in a trial of Ad26.COV2.S vaccine versus placebo. These receptors all stem from a person between 18 and 59 years old who received the Ad26.COV2.S COVID-19 vaccine or a placebo.

V and J are TRBV25-1 and TRBJ2-1; TRBD1 or TRBD2 may be the D gene (5 bases each). The V and J ends lost 9 bases and 7 bases respectively, with 16 bases between them. CDR3 size: 13 residues. Per the germline V gene, CDR1 is MGHDK and CDR2 is SYGVNS. The CDR3 nucleotides are TGTGCCAGGCCATCGAAGGGACGGAATGAGCAGTTCTTC. This codes for CARPSKGRNEQFF.

In this sample, this clone turned up a few times. V gene TRBV29-1 combines with J gene TRBJ2-7, with 9 bases that match TRBD2. J was trimmed by 5 bases and V by 2 bases; bases with no gene match: 7. This CDR3 spans 14 amino acids. Germline V CDR1 and CDR2: SQVTM, ANQGSEA. CDR3 nucleotide sequence: TGCAGCGTTGAAAGTATGGCGGGAGGGGACGAGCAGTACTTC. Translating it yields CSVESMAGGDEQYF.

As to this clone: This CDR3 is also generated by other DNA sequences in the sample. This chain joins TRBV18 and TRBJ2-2, with D unresolved. Germline loops: CDR1 KGHSH, CDR2 LQKENI. The CDR3 is 13 residues long. V was clipped by 1 base and J by 5 bases, with 5 bases between them. CDR3 residues: CASSPQGTGELFF. CDR3 DNA: TGTGCCAGCTCACCACAGGGAACCGGGGAGCTGTTTTTT.

This clone showed up just a few times. The rearrangement uses TRBV28 and TRBJ1-1; 9 nucleotides agree with TRBD1. Germline-derived CDR1 and CDR2 are MDHEN and SYDVKM. The CDR3 has 14 residues. Trimming removed 6 bases from V and 4 bases from J; junction bases left unmatched: 6. The CDR3 is CASRPGTGRTEAFF. The CDR3 bases are TGTGCCAGCAGACCCGGGACAGGGCGCACTGAAGCTTTCTTT.

This chain joins TRBV4-1 and TRBJ1-6; D gene unclear. Germline V gene sequence: CDR1 MGHRA, CDR2 YSYEKL. There are 13 residues in the CDR3. Trimming took off 2 bases at V and 10 bases at J, with 9 bases between the two ends. The CDR3 region is CASSQIPPSPLHF. CDR3 nucleotide sequence: TGCGCCAGCAGCCAAATCCCGCCCTCACCCCTCCACTTT.

This chain uses TRBV10-3 with TRBJ1-5; D gene ambiguous. The CDR3 covers 14 residues. Between the trimmed V and J ends, which lost 5 bases and 0 bases, there was a span of 8 bases. Looked up from germline, CDR1 is ENHRY and CDR2 is SYGVKD. The CDR3 loop reads CAISLENSNQPQHF. CDR3 sequence (DNA): TGTGCCATCAGTTTGGAGAATAGCAATCAGCCCCAGCATTTT.

V and J are TRBV6-5 and TRBJ1-5; unclear D gene. V was trimmed by 6 bases and J by 0 bases, leaving 9 bases between them. This CDR3 spans 14 amino acids. Looked up from germline, CDR1 is MNHEY and CDR2 is SVGAGI. CDR3 protein: CASRKGYSNQPQHF. DNA of the CDR3: TGTGCCAGCAGGAAGGGCTATAGCAATCAGCCCCAGCATTTT.

The chain carries TRBV11-2 and TRBJ1-3, with TRBD1 as a possible D gene (5 bases). V lost 5 bases to trimming and J lost 1 base, with 18 bases between them. The CDR3 runs to 17 residues. Germline V gene lookup returns CDR1 SGHAT and CDR2 FQNNGV. This CDR3 reads CASSQARGSTSGNTIYF. The CDR3 coding sequence is TGTGCCAGCAGCCAGGCCCGGGGCTCAACGTCTGGAAACACCATATATTTT.

The rearrangement uses TRBV5-4 and TRBJ1-1; D gene unclear. Germline CDR1 and CDR2: SGHNT and YYREEE (reference sequence). The CDR3 totals 13 residues. Trimming cost V 1 base and J 3 bases, with 7 bases left between them. The DNA for the CDR3 is TGTGCCAGCAGCTTGAGAAGGGACACTGAAGCTTTCTTT. This translates into CASSLRRDTEAFF.

The chain recombines TRBV28 with TRBJ2-5; either TRBD1 or TRBD2 may supply D (7 bases each). Trimming left V 6 bases short and J 0 bases short, with 23 bases between. This CDR3 spans 18 amino acids. CDR1 MDHEN and CDR2 SYDVKM come from the germline V gene. This chain's CDR3 is CASSRQGHGGLYQETQYF. DNA for the CDR3: TGTGCCAGCAGCAGACAGGGACACGGGGGGCTGTACCAAGAGACCCAGTACTTC.

Here the CDR3 reads CASRHLETGNTGELFF. As DNA, the CDR3 is TGTGCCAGCAGACACTTGGAGACAGGGAACACCGGGGAGCTGTTTTTT. The J gene is TRBJ2-2, the V gene TRBV7-9; D is perhaps TRBD1 (6 bases). Trimming took off 6 bases at V and 1 base at J, with 15 bases between the two ends. There are 16 residues in the CDR3. Germline V CDR1 and CDR2: SEHNR, FQNEAQ (reference sequence).

The rearrangement links TRBV5-1 to TRBJ2-1; a possible D gene is TRBD2 (6 bases). CDR3 length: 16 amino acids. Germline CDR1 is SGHRS and CDR2 is YFSETQ. With 0 bases removed from V and 0 bases from J, the gap between germline ends came to 10 bases. CDR3 loop: CASSLASVSSYNEQFF. As DNA, the CDR3 is TGCGCCAGCAGCTTGGCTAGCGTCAGCTCCTACAATGAGCAGTTCTTC.

This sequence joins TRBV28 and TRBJ2-1, with 16 bases identical to TRBD2. V lost 7 bases to trimming and J lost 6 bases; unmatched junction nucleotides: 15. The CDR3 extends over 19 amino acids. CDR1 and CDR2 (germline): MDHEN, SYDVKM. The CDR3 coding sequence is TGTGCCAGCACCCGACCGGGACTAGCGGGAGGGCCTGGTGGCAATGAGCAGTTCTTC. This translates into CASTRPGLAGGPGGNEQFF.

As to this clone: The germline gene is not matched at one end of the junction; a read error may be the cause. This chain links TRBV7-3 with TRBJ2-1; D might be TRBD1 or TRBD2, each matching 5 bases. Germline CDR1 and CDR2: SGHTA and FQGTGA. This CDR3 spans 15 amino acids. CDR3 region: CASSLRLGPNNEQFF. CDR3 in DNA: TGTGCCAGCAGTTTAAGATTGGGACCGAACAATGAGCAGTTCTTC.

The V and J genes are TRBV5-8 and TRBJ1-2; D is ambiguous. There are 14 residues in the CDR3. V lost 4 bases and J lost 6, with 16 bases in between. Germline CDR1 and CDR2: SGHTS and YDEGEE. Written as DNA, the CDR3 is TGTGCCAGCAGCCCGGTTCCGGGCCTCCATGGCTACACCTTC. It translates to CASSPVPGLHGYTF. Complete variable domain (other parts from reference TRBV5-8 and TRBJ1-2): EAGVTQSPTHLIKTRGQQATLRCSPISGHTSVYWYQQALGLGLQFLLWYDEGEERNRGNFPPRFSGRQFPNYSSELNVNALELEDSALYLCASSPVPGLHGYTFGSGTRLTVV.

The genes are TRBV24-1 and TRBJ1-5; TRBD1 matches 9 bases. Looked up from germline, CDR1 is KGHDR and CDR2 is SFDVKD. This CDR3 is 14 amino acids long. The trim removed 2 bases at V and 5 bases at J, leaving 0 bases unmatched. In nucleotides, the CDR3 is TGTGCCACCAGTGATTGGGACAGGGATCAGCCCCAGCATTTT. It is translated as CATSDWDRDQPQHF.

The rearrangement links TRBV28 to TRBJ2-7; maybe TRBD2 (5 bases). Trimming left V 5 bases short and J 0 bases short, with 11 bases between. The CDR3 length is 14 residues. CDR1 and CDR2 (germline): MDHEN, SYDVKM. CDR3 amino acids: CASSRAGVSYEQYF. Here the CDR3 DNA reads TGTGCCAGCAGTAGGGCCGGGGTCTCCTACGAGCAGTACTTC.

CDR3 DNA sequence: TGCAGCGTTGAAACAGGGGAGGGGCAGCCCCAGCATTTT. It encodes CSVETGEGQPQHF. The rearrangement links TRBV29-1 to TRBJ1-5, with 7 bases identical to TRBD1. The CDR3 has 13 amino acids. Germline V lookup: CDR1 SQVTM, CDR2 ANQGSEA. J lost 7 bases, V lost 2 bases, and 5 bases had no gene match.

This chain connects TRBV28 to TRBJ2-5; D not resolved. CDR3 length: 14 amino acids. From germline, CDR1 is MDHEN and CDR2 SYDVKM. V was clipped by 5 bases and J by 2 bases, with 12 bases between them. CDR3 bases: TGTGCCAGCAGTCCACTTTACTTTCAAGAGACCCAGTACTTC. Encoded protein: CASSPLYFQETQYF.

This clone was seen a few times. The CDR3 spells CASSIEAGETQYF. In nucleotides, the CDR3 is TGTGCCAGTAGTATAGAGGCGGGGGAGACCCAGTACTTC. J is TRBJ2-5 and V is TRBV19, with a possible D match to TRBD2 (6 bases). V lost 0 bases and J 5 bases, leaving 7 bases between the germline ends. The CDR3 loop spans 13 amino acids. CDR1 and CDR2 (germline): LNHDA, SQIVND (reference sequence).